Reported below is one TCR beta chain. Its antigen has not been determined. Per-base quality was not reported, and no clone a single base away is much larger than it. The record originates from a study of control samples from healthy donors and cancer patients (dated by TCRdb to the early 2020s). The method behind the library was the immunoSEQ multiplex PCR assay. Imported from immuneACCESS, the table was reduced by TCRdb to in-frame sequences with V and J called. These copies leave out some clones; in studies compared against another copy, an unresolved V gene accounts for under half, and the cause of the remainder is not known. This sample has some 130,000 clones in its table, and roughly 92% of those were observed once. Of the sample, around 6% is held by the ten largest clones. Including cysteine and phenylalanine, the CDR3 has 14 amino acids. Only the CDR3 part of the read is kept: 42 bases, read in frame from the first base. CDR1 and CDR2 (SQVTM, ANQGSEA) derive from the germline V gene. V trim: 5 bases; J trim: 2 bases; unmatched bases: 7.

The rearranged chain carries TRBV29-1 and TRBJ2-3, with 7 bases matching TRBD1. Material: blood. The TCR sequence derives from a man younger than 35 in good health. CDR3 protein: CSVTLQGSTDTQYF. The DNA sequence follows: TGCAGCGTTACCCTACAGGGGTCCACAGATACGCAGTATTTT.